The rows below give T cell receptor beta chains drawn from one sample of a study of T cell responses to AZD1222 COVID-19 vaccine. Produced via immunoSEQ multiplex PCR; TCRdb's table is partial and in-frame only. The table has under 150,000 clones, 85% to 90% seen once; the top ten hold under 35%. Here the sequenced sample was peripheral blood, taken on day 0 of AZD1222 vaccination. The receptors derive from an adult in good health. Each CDR3 is given with its conserved first and last residue. A D gene is named only where the DNA matches it firmly. Some rows have no size entry. The others give once, few or many, or a class for an expanded clone.

cdr3_nt,cdr3_aa,j_call,v_call,d_call,clone_size
TGTGCCAGCAGCTTAATCGGTGATCAGCCCCAGCATTTT,CASSLIGDQPQHF,TRBJ1-5,TRBV12-3/TRBV12-4,.,once
TGTGCCAGCAGCCGGACTAGTTCCGAGCAGTACTTC,CASSRTSSEQYF,TRBJ2-7,TRBV12-3/TRBV12-4,TRBD2,once
TGTGCCAGTAGTATCGACGAGCAGTACTTC,CASSIDEQYF,TRBJ2-7,TRBV19,.,.
TGTGCCAGCAGCTTAGCCCTAGGGCGCGGGATGCAACAAGAGACCCAGTACTTC,CASSLALGRGMQQETQYF,TRBJ2-5,TRBV7-9,.,.
TGTGCCAGCAGCGTAGAAGGGGGGTTTGGCTACACCTTC,CASSVEGGFGYTF,TRBJ1-2,TRBV9,.,.
TGTGCCAGCAGTGACACCCGGAAGGAACCCTATGGCTACACCTTC,CASSDTRKEPYGYTF,TRBJ1-2,TRBV6-4,.,once
TGTGCCAGCAGCACCCCCGGGACGGTTGAAGCTTTCTTT,CASSTPGTVEAFF,TRBJ1-1,TRBV7-9,.,.
TGTGCCAGCAGTGACTTGGGGACAGCGAATAATGAAAAACTGTTTTTT,CASSDLGTANNEKLFF,TRBJ1-4,TRBV2,TRBD1,.
TGTGCTAGCAGCTCCCGTTTTGGGCCCTACGAGCAGTACTTC,CASSSRFGPYEQYF,TRBJ2-7,TRBV7-7,.,.
TGCGCCAGCACCAGGGCGAACACCGGGGAGCTGTTTTTT,CASTRANTGELFF,TRBJ2-2,TRBV5-1,.,.
TGTGCCAGCAGCCCGGGCGGGGGTGAAACTGAAGCTTTCTTT,CASSPGGGETEAFF,TRBJ1-1,TRBV7-3,.,.
TGTGCCAGCAGTACACTTGGGACGAACTATGGCTACACCTTC,CASSTLGTNYGYTF,TRBJ1-2,TRBV28,.,.
TGTGCCAGCAGCTTAGTCGGCTCCTACACAGATACGCAGTATTTT,CASSLVGSYTDTQYF,TRBJ2-3,TRBV11-2,.,.
TGTGCCAGCAGATCCGGGACTAGTAGGACAGATACGCAGTATTTT,CASRSGTSRTDTQYF,TRBJ2-3,TRBV7-3,TRBD2,.
TGTGCCTGGAGCTCCGGACTAGCGGGCCCAGATACGCAGTATTTT,CAWSSGLAGPDTQYF,TRBJ2-3,TRBV30,TRBD2,.
TGTGCCACCGACAAGGAGGGGCGTGAGCAGTTCTTC,CATDKEGREQFF,TRBJ2-1,TRBV19,.,.
TGTGCCAGCAGCCGAGCCGGGGGAACCTACAATGAGCAGTTCTTC,CASSRAGGTYNEQFF,TRBJ2-1,TRBV9,.,.
TGTGCCAGCAGCTCGGACGGTGGACTAGGCAAAGAGACCCAGTACTTC,CASSSDGGLGKETQYF,TRBJ2-5,TRBV2,TRBD2,once
TGTGCCAGCTCACCCGGGGGAGAGACCCAGTACTTC,CASSPGGETQYF,TRBJ2-5,TRBV18,.,.
TGCGCCAGCAGCTTGGAGGACAGCGGTAACACTGAAGCTTTCTTT,CASSLEDSGNTEAFF,TRBJ1-1,TRBV5-1,.,.
TGTGCCAGTAGAGGGGGACAGGGGATCAATCAGCCCCAGCATTTT,CASRGGQGINQPQHF,TRBJ1-5,TRBV19,TRBD1,few
TGTGCCAGCAGCCAGACAGGAAAGAACACAGATACGCAGTATTTT,CASSQTGKNTDTQYF,TRBJ2-3,TRBV7-3,.,.
TGCAGCGTTGGAGGAGCGGGGCTCACCGGGGAGCTGTTTTTT,CSVGGAGLTGELFF,TRBJ2-2,TRBV29-1,TRBD2,few
TGCGCCAGCAGCTTGGATGGATCCTATGGCTACACCTTC,CASSLDGSYGYTF,TRBJ1-2,TRBV5-1,.,.
TGTGCCAGCAGCCAATACAGGACCTCTGGCTATGGCTACACCTTC,CASSQYRTSGYGYTF,TRBJ1-2,TRBV7-2,.,.
TGTGCCAGCTCACCGGGAGACAGGGGGCAAGAGAACACTGAAGCTTTCTTT,CASSPGDRGQENTEAFF,TRBJ1-1,TRBV18,TRBD1,.
TGTGCCAGCAGCTTGGAGACGGCAGGGACTTCACCCCTCCACTTT,CASSLETAGTSPLHF,TRBJ1-6,TRBV5-4,.,.
TGTGCCAGTAGTATAGGACTAGCGGGAGGCGATTCCTACGAGCAGTACTTC,CASSIGLAGGDSYEQYF,TRBJ2-7,TRBV19,TRBD2,once
TGCGCCAGCAGCCCCGGACTTAGTAATGAAAAACTGTTTTTT,CASSPGLSNEKLFF,TRBJ1-4,TRBV5-1,.,.